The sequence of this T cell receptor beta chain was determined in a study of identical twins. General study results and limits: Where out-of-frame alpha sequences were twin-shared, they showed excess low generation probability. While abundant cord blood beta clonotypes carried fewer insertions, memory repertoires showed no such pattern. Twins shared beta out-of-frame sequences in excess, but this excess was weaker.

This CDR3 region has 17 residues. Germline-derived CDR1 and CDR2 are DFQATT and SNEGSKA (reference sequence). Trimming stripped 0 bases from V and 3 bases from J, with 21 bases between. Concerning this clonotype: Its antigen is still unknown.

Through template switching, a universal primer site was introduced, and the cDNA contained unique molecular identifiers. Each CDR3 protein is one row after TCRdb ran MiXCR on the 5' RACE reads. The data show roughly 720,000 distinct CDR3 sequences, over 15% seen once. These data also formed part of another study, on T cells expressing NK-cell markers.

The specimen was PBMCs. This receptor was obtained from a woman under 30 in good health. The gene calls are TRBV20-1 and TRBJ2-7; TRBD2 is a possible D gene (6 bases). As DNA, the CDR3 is TGCAGTGCTAGAGATCTCTTACCTTCGGGACTCGGCTACGAGCAGTACTTC. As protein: CSARDLLPSGLGYEQYF.